The 10 T cell receptor beta chains listed next were all sequenced from one sample in a study of OX40 agonist ivuxolimab in advanced cancers. Sequencing was performed with immunoSEQ multiplex PCR; in TCRdb, only in-frame clones are kept and a portion is missing. The data show tens of thousands of clones, approximately 79% seen once. The sequenced sample was CD4+ or CD8+ T cells sorted from blood, obtained in a trial of the OX40 agonist ivuxolimab. These TCRs come from an adult with an advanced solid tumor such as melanoma, head and neck, liver or kidney cancer.

The chain recombines TRBV10-3 with TRBJ2-2, with D unresolved. Germline CDR1 reads ENHRY; CDR2 reads SYGVKD. Trimming stripped 3 bases from V and 7 bases from J, with 12 bases between. The length of the CDR3 is 14 residues. The CDR3 loop reads CAISDTSSGGELFF. CDR3 in DNA: TGTGCCATCAGTGATACCAGCTCGGGCGGGGAGCTGTTTTTT.

This sequence joins TRBV18 and TRBJ2-1; 10 bases agree with TRBD2. Germline assignment: CDR1 KGHSH and CDR2 LQKENI. The CDR3 is made up of 17 amino acids. Trimming at V came to 1 base and at J to 7 bases, leaving 10 bases not matched to a gene. This CDR3 is CASSPRLAGVAENEQFF. The CDR3 region has the DNA TGTGCCAGCTCACCACGGCTAGCGGGAGTGGCTGAGAATGAGCAGTTCTTC.

V usage is TRBV10-1 and J usage is TRBJ2-2; tentatively, D is TRBD2 (5 bases). Germline V CDR1 and CDR2: WNHNN, SYGVQD (reference sequence). Between the trimmed V and J ends, which lost 1 base and 7 bases, there was a span of 7 bases. The CDR3 extends over 13 amino acids. CDR3 nucleotide sequence: TGCGCCAGCAGTGAGTTGAGGGACGGGGAGCTGTTTTTT. It encodes CASSELRDGELFF.

V gene TRBV29-1 combines with J gene TRBJ2-1; the match to TRBD2 covers 10 bases. CDR1 is SQVTM and CDR2 is ANQGSEA in the germline V gene. The CDR3 runs 15 residues. The V and J ends lost 3 bases and 6 bases, in that order; junction bases with no gene match: 8. CDR3 loop: CSVDASGRQFNEQFF. DNA for the CDR3: TGCAGCGTTGATGCTAGCGGGAGACAGTTCAATGAGCAGTTCTTC.

The rearrangement joins TRBV18 to TRBJ2-7; D may be TRBD1 (6 bases). V lost 3 bases and J lost 6, with 15 bases in between. Germline V gives CDR1 KGHSH, CDR2 LQKENI. The CDR3 is 14 amino acids. The CDR3 nucleotides are TGTGCCAGCTCACCGACACCGACAGGCTCCGAGCAGTACGTC. This sequence encodes CASSPTPTGSEQYV.

This clone was observed a single time. This chain joins TRBV7-9 and TRBJ1-3; no reliable D call. The V gene lost 2 bases and the J gene lost 6 bases, with 8 bases spanning the gap. Per the germline V gene, CDR1 is SEHNR and CDR2 is FQNEAQ (reference sequence). This CDR3 contains 13 residues. CDR3 region: CASSLFAENTIYF. In DNA, the CDR3 is TGTGCCAGCAGCTTATTCGCAGAAAACACCATATATTTT.

The chain joins TRBV11-2 to TRBJ2-3; no firm D call. Trimming left V 3 bases short and J 2 bases short, with 0 bases between. This CDR3 is built from 11 residues. CDR1 and CDR2 from the germline V gene are SGHAT and FQNNGV. CDR3 protein: CASSFTDTQYF. In nucleotides, the CDR3 is TGTGCCAGCAGCTTCACAGATACGCAGTATTTT.

The chain couples TRBV7-9 to TRBJ2-5; D is possibly TRBD1 (6 bases). This CDR3 comprises 15 residues. Germline lookup yields CDR1 SEHNR and CDR2 FQNEAQ (reference sequence). V shed 0 bases and J shed 4 bases, with 12 bases lying between them. CDR3 in amino acids: CASSLALGTTETQYF. The CDR3 bases are TGTGCCAGCAGCTTAGCACTCGGGACAACAGAGACCCAGTACTTC. Full variable domain (missing parts from reference TRBV7-9 and TRBJ2-5): DTGVSQNPRHKITKRGQNVTFRCDPISEHNRLYWYRQTLGQGPEFLTYFQNEAQLEKSRLLSDRFSAERPKGSFSTLEIQRTEQGDSAMYLCASSLALGTTETQYFGPGTRLLVL.

This clone was seen a few times. This sequence joins TRBV4-2 and TRBJ2-3; D gene ambiguous. The CDR3 length is 15 residues. Germline lookup yields CDR1 LGHNA and CDR2 YNFKEQ. V dropped 0 bases and J dropped 3 bases, with 10 bases sitting between them. The CDR3 DNA sequence: TGTGCCAGCAGCCAAGACCGGGCTAAGACAGATACGCAGTATTTT. This gives the protein CASSQDRAKTDTQYF.

The rearrangement joins TRBV13 to TRBJ2-1, with 7 bases aligning to TRBD1. Germline CDR1 and CDR2: PRHDT and FYEKMQ (reference sequence). The V segment lost 2 bases and the J segment 3 bases; nucleotides outside the gene matches: 7. The CDR3 has 16 amino acids. The DNA for the CDR3 is TGTGCCAGCAGCTTATTTCGGGACAGACACTACAATGAGCAGTTCTTC. This gives the protein CASSLFRDRHYNEQFF.